The entry below gives a single TCR beta chain sequence along with its context. The repertoire was sequenced with immunoSEQ multiplex PCR; TCRdb's copy has only in-frame clones and lacks some. Of some 90,000 clones in the sample, less than 90% were seen once. Trimming at V came to 1 base and at J to 0 bases, leaving 6 bases not matched to a gene. This CDR3 spans 17 amino acids. Germline values: CDR1 MGHRA, CDR2 YSYEKL. This specimen comes from a study of control samples from healthy donors and cancer patients. The sequence was collected from a woman aged 55-75 years in good health. Sequences were obtained from blood. V is TRBV4-1 and J is TRBJ2-3; 8 positions agree with TRBD2. CDR3 protein: CASSQGSGGASTDTQYF. DNA of the CDR3: TGCGCCAGCAGCCAAGGGTCCGGGGGGGCCAGCACAGATACGCAGTATTTT.